A selection of T cell receptor beta chains follows, all from one sample in a study of spatial heterogeneity in lung cancer. Each CDR3 protein is one row after TCRdb ran MiXCR on the 5' RACE reads. The sample has about 95,000 distinct CDR3 sequences; approximately 8.6% are singletons. The sequencing used PBMCs, collected at surgery. The receptors here all came from a male donor with early-stage non-small cell lung cancer. The CDR3 runs from the conserved cysteine through the conserved F or W. A D gene is named only where the DNA matches it firmly. Part of the rows lack a size; the others show once, few, many or a class for expanded clones.

D gene	clone size	V gene	J gene	CDR3 protein	CDR3 DNA
.	.	TRBV29-1	TRBJ2-3	CSVEDLMGLGDTQYF	TGCAGCGTTGAAGATCTTATGGGGTTGGGAGATACGCAGTATTTT
.	many	TRBV6-2/TRBV6-3	TRBJ2-3	CASSYSREFDTQYF	TGTGCCAGCAGTTACTCCAGGGAGTTTGATACGCAGTATTTT
.	.	TRBV20-1	TRBJ2-1	CSARDRVLSYNEQFF	TGCAGTGCTAGAGACCGGGTCCTCTCCTACAATGAGCAGTTCTTC
.	few	TRBV5-1	TRBJ2-7	CASSLDPGTAYEQYF	TGCGCCAGCAGCTTGGATCCGGGAACGGCCTACGAGCAGTACTTC
.	.	TRBV28	TRBJ1-2	CASSAQRSNYGYTF	TGTGCCAGCAGTGCCCAAAGATCTAACTATGGCTACACCTTC
TRBD2	many	TRBV4-2	TRBJ2-2	CASSQDNRLAGGHGELFF	TGTGCCAGCAGCCAAGATAATAGGCTAGCGGGGGGGCATGGGGAGCTGTTTTTT
TRBD1	.	TRBV5-1	TRBJ2-5	CASSLMGQQETQYF	TGCGCCAGCAGCTTGATGGGACAGCAAGAGACCCAGTACTTC
TRBD2	many	TRBV3-1	TRBJ2-1	CASTGSGSFPNEQFF	TGTGCCAGCACCGGCAGCGGGAGCTTCCCCAATGAGCAGTTCTTC
.	.	TRBV2	TRBJ2-5	CASRGLETQYF	TGTGCCAGCAGGGGGCTAGAGACCCAGTACTTC
.	many	TRBV7-9	TRBJ1-1	CASSSYRVTEAFF	TGTGCCAGCAGCTCTTACAGGGTAACTGAAGCTTTCTTT
.	many	TRBV11-2	TRBJ1-6	CASSFGVSPLHF	TGTGCCAGCAGCTTCGGGGTATCACCCCTCCACTTT
.	many	TRBV28	TRBJ2-7	CASSPGGRGEQYF	TGTGCCAGCAGCCCTGGGGGCCGAGGGGAGCAGTACTTC
.	many	TRBV19	TRBJ2-3	CASESGGSDTQYF	TGTGCCAGTGAATCCGGAGGATCGGATACGCAGTATTTT
.	many	TRBV9	TRBJ2-3	CASSVGEVQYF	TGTGCCAGCAGCGTAGGCGAGGTTCAGTATTTT
.	.	TRBV5-6	TRBJ2-1	CASSPPLRGAYNEQFF	TGTGCCAGCAGCCCCCCACTCCGCGGAGCCTACAATGAGCAGTTCTTC
.	many	TRBV5-1	TRBJ2-7	CASSFEDSYEQYF	TGCGCCAGCAGCTTCGAAGACTCCTACGAGCAGTACTTC
.	few	TRBV7-9	TRBJ2-1	CASNRDLLYNEQFF	TGTGCCAGCAATAGGGACCTACTCTACAATGAGCAGTTCTTC
.	many	TRBV7-8	TRBJ2-1	CASSARARGSSYNEQFF	TGTGCCAGCAGCGCCCGAGCTAGGGGGAGCTCCTACAATGAGCAGTTCTTC
.	few	TRBV29-1	TRBJ2-1	CSVEASWGGQQFF	TGCAGCGTTGAAGCTTCGTGGGGGGGCCAGCAGTTCTTC
TRBD2	few	TRBV5-1	TRBJ2-1	CASSFGLAGGTYNEQFF	TGCGCCAGCAGCTTCGGACTAGCGGGAGGTACATACAATGAGCAGTTCTTC
.	many	TRBV24-1	TRBJ2-3	CATSEPGRGAPDTQYF	TGTGCCACCAGTGAGCCAGGGCGAGGGGCGCCAGATACGCAGTATTTT
.	few	TRBV9	TRBJ2-5	CASSVGLGDEKTQYF	TGTGCCAGCAGCGTAGGCCTGGGGGATGAAAAGACCCAGTACTTC
TRBD2	.	TRBV5-1	TRBJ2-5	CASRPSGRSETQYF	TGCGCCAGCAGACCTAGCGGGAGGAGCGAGACCCAGTACTTC
TRBD2	.	TRBV28	TRBJ2-4	CASIDGAGGGKGKNIQYF	TGTGCCAGCATCGACGGCGCGGGAGGAGGGAAAGGCAAAAACATTCAGTACTTC
TRBD2	many	TRBV28	TRBJ2-7	CASCASGGARYEQYF	TGTGCCAGCTGTGCTAGCGGGGGGGCAAGGTACGAGCAGTACTTC
.	.	TRBV20-1	TRBJ2-1	CSAVWAPYNEQFF	TGCAGTGCTGTGTGGGCCCCCTACAATGAGCAGTTCTTC
.	few	TRBV7-6	TRBJ2-3	CASSLEGPLTDTQYF	TGTGCCAGCAGCTTGGAGGGGCCGCTCACAGATACGCAGTATTTT
TRBD1	many	TRBV4-2	TRBJ2-2	CASSQGTGKNTGELFF	TGTGCCAGCAGCCAAGGGACAGGAAAAAACACCGGGGAGCTGTTTTTT
.	many	TRBV20-1	TRBJ1-5	CSAWGGPGQPQHF	TGCAGTGCTTGGGGAGGGCCGGGGCAGCCCCAGCATTTT
TRBD1	many	TRBV5-1	TRBJ2-7	CASSRDRVEQYF	TGCGCCAGCAGCCGTGACAGGGTCGAGCAGTACTTC
.	few	TRBV7-9	TRBJ2-7	CASSLHRDEQYF	TGTGCCAGCAGCCTACACAGGGACGAGCAGTACTTC
.	.	TRBV6-2/TRBV6-3	TRBJ2-2	CASSYSVQGRRDTGELFF	TGTGCCAGCAGTTACTCGGTGCAGGGCCGGAGAGACACCGGGGAGCTGTTTTTT
.	few	TRBV19	TRBJ2-3	CASSIGGRGPTDTQYF	TGTGCCAGTAGTATTGGGGGGCGGGGGCCCACAGATACGCAGTATTTT
TRBD1	many	TRBV29-1	TRBJ1-2	CSVEDRGQRVGYGYTF	TGCAGCGTTGAAGACAGGGGACAGAGAGTAGGCTATGGCTACACCTTC
.	once	TRBV21-1	TRBJ1-6	CASSKVGLPYPPLHF	TGTGCCAGCAGCAAAGTGGGCCTCCCGTACCCACCCCTCCACTTT
TRBD2	.	TRBV7-9	TRBJ2-1	CASSLELSGGEQFF	TGTGCCAGCAGCTTAGAACTGAGCGGGGGTGAGCAGTTCTTC
TRBD1	many	TRBV6-2/TRBV6-3	TRBJ1-1	CASAVTGVTEAFF	TGTGCCAGCGCCGTAACAGGGGTTACTGAAGCTTTCTTT
.	few	TRBV14	TRBJ1-2	CASSREDNYGYTF	TGTGCCAGCAGCCGGGAAGACAACTATGGCTACACCTTC
TRBD1	many	TRBV7-3	TRBJ2-3	CASSPGQGRSADTQYF	TGTGCCAGCAGCCCAGGACAGGGTAGGTCAGCAGATACGCAGTATTTT
TRBD2	few	TRBV3-1	TRBJ2-3	CASSPREAGGYTDTQYF	TGTGCCAGCAGCCCCCGGGAAGCGGGGGGGTACACAGATACGCAGTATTTT
.	many	TRBV29-1	TRBJ1-1	CSVGANPNTEAFF	TGCAGCGTTGGAGCCAACCCGAACACTGAAGCTTTCTTT
.	many	TRBV7-9	TRBJ1-1	CASSLPAAGAFF	TGTGCCAGCAGCTTGCCGGCCGCTGGGGCTTTCTTT
.	many	TRBV29-1	TRBJ2-5	CSVEMNQGETQYF	TGCAGCGTCGAGATGAACCAGGGAGAGACCCAGTACTTC
.	many	TRBV7-9	TRBJ2-1	CASTYPSLRSYNEQFF	TGTGCCAGCACCTACCCCAGTCTAAGGTCCTACAATGAGCAGTTCTTC
.	many	TRBV4-3	TRBJ2-1	CASSQDDYLLGNEQFF	TGCGCCAGCAGCCAAGATGACTACCTCCTGGGAAATGAGCAGTTCTTC
TRBD2	few	TRBV5-6	TRBJ2-5	CASTQTSGRVQETQYF	TGTGCCAGCACCCAGACTAGCGGGAGAGTTCAAGAGACCCAGTACTTC
.	few	TRBV24-1	TRBJ2-2	CATRDTNTGELFF	TGTGCCACTAGGGACACGAACACCGGGGAGCTGTTTTTT
.	few	TRBV2	TRBJ2-1	CASSTTYNEQFF	TGTGCCAGCAGTACGACTTACAATGAGCAGTTCTTC
TRBD1	few	TRBV28	TRBJ2-4	CASRGQPKNIQYF	TGTGCCAGCAGGGGACAGCCGAAAAACATTCAGTACTTC
TRBD2	many	TRBV7-9	TRBJ2-2	CASSTNNGLAAIGELFF	TGTGCCAGCAGCACAAACAATGGACTAGCTGCAATCGGGGAGCTGTTTTTT
.	.	TRBV4-1	TRBJ2-7	CASSQVPVSYEQYF	TGCGCCAGCAGCCAAGTTCCGGTGTCCTACGAGCAGTACTTC
TRBD2	many	TRBV27	TRBJ2-2	CATRGAGVNTGELFF	TGTGCCACCAGAGGGGCGGGGGTGAACACCGGGGAGCTGTTTTTT
TRBD2	.	TRBV9	TRBJ2-5	CASKRGSGGPEETQYF	TGTGCCAGTAAGAGAGGGTCGGGAGGGCCGGAAGAGACCCAGTACTTC
TRBD1	.	TRBV3-1	TRBJ2-7	CASSPTGYTSSYEQYF	TGTGCCAGCAGCCCGACAGGGTACACGAGCTCCTACGAGCAGTACTTC
.	many	TRBV7-2	TRBJ2-3	CASRREVADTQYF	TGTGCCAGCAGGAGGGAGGTAGCAGATACGCAGTATTTT
.	few	TRBV18	TRBJ2-2	CASSPQLRQGSAGVLPGELFF	TGTGCCAGCTCACCGCAACTCCGACAGGGGTCGGCGGGAGTCCTACCGGGGGAGCTGTTTTTT